These 15 T cell receptor beta chains came from one sample sequenced in a study of cytomegalovirus exposure and HLA in healthy donors (dated by TCRdb to about 2017). The library was obtained by the immunoSEQ multiplex PCR assay. For the multiplex PCR, a mixture combining 60 forward primers for TCR Vbeta segments and 13 reverse primers for TCR Jbeta segments was used. TCRdb took over this immuneACCESS table, retaining in-frame rearrangements with V and J assigned. Such tables are incomplete; in checked studies, under half of the missing clones stem from an unresolved V gene, and the remainder is unexplained. The sample includes approximately 190,000 clones, with 84% observed a single time. Jointly, the top ten make up around 2.8% of the sample. Material for sequencing was PBMCs. All receptors derive from a woman in her fifties or sixties in good health and CMV-seropositive.

The V gene is TRBV19, the J gene TRBJ2-3; TRBD1 matches 7 bases. The CDR3 totals 15 residues. V lost 3 bases and J lost 0; bases outside the gene matches: 3. The germline V gene encodes CDR1 LNHDA and CDR2 SQIVND (reference sequence). The CDR3 coding sequence is TGTGCCAGTAGTATGGGACAGAAAAGCACAGATACGCAGTATTTT. Its protein product is CASSMGQKSTDTQYF.

This chain links TRBV27 with TRBJ1-2; TRBD1 matches 10 bases. Germline CDR1 and CDR2: MNHEY and SMNVEV (reference sequence). The V segment lost 6 bases and the J segment 6 bases; nucleotides outside the gene matches: 4. The CDR3 is 13 amino acids. The DNA of the CDR3 is TGTGCCAGCAGGGGACAGGGGCTAAATGGCTACACCTTC. This gives the protein CASRGQGLNGYTF.

The V gene is TRBV9, the J gene TRBJ1-1; D gene uncertain. The CDR3 has 13 residues. V lost 0 bases and J 1 base, leaving 4 bases between the germline ends. Germline V gene sequence: CDR1 SGDLS, CDR2 YYNGEE. For the CDR3, the DNA is TGTGCCAGCAGCGTAGAACAGAACACTGAAGCTTTCTTT. Its protein is CASSVEQNTEAFF. The full variable domain, rest sourced from reference TRBV9 and TRBJ1-1, is DSGVTQTPKHLITATGQRVTLRCSPRSGDLSVYWYQQSLDQGLQFLIQYYNGEERAKGNILERFSAQQFPDLHSELNLSSLELGDSALYFCASSVEQNTEAFFGQGTRLTVV.

V gene TRBV4-1 combines with J gene TRBJ2-2, with 10 bases identical to TRBD2. This CDR3 is built from 16 residues. The V gene end was trimmed by 2 bases and the J gene end by 3 bases; junction bases not matched to a gene: 3. Germline values: CDR1 MGHRA, CDR2 YSYEKL. CDR3 coding DNA: TGCGCCAGCAGCCAACGGACTAGCGGAGACACCGGGGAGCTGTTTTTT. Translated, it gives CASSQRTSGDTGELFF.

The V gene is TRBV5-1, the J gene TRBJ1-5, with D tentatively TRBD1 (5 bases). Germline-derived CDR1 and CDR2 are SGHRS and YFSETQ. Trimming cost V 2 bases and J 0 bases, with 12 bases left between them. This CDR3 is built from 16 residues. The CDR3 DNA is TGCGCCAGCAGCTTAACAGGAGATTATAGCAATCAGCCCCAGCATTTT. This encodes CASSLTGDYSNQPQHF.

The J gene is TRBJ2-1, the V gene TRBV6-6, with D maybe TRBD1 (6 bases). The V gene's germline CDR1 is MNHNY and CDR2 SVGAGI (reference sequence). V lost 7 bases and J 1 base, leaving 8 bases between the germline ends. The CDR3 sequence is 13 residues long. The CDR3 DNA reads TGTGCCAGCACTAGGGGGTCCTACAATGAGCAGTTCTTC. This sequence encodes CASTRGSYNEQFF.

With regard to this clone: The final CDR3 position lacks the conserved phenylalanine or tryptophan, pointing to a likely read error. The chain has TRBV11-2 and TRBJ1-6, with 9 nucleotides matching TRBD1. CDR3 length equals 16 residues. J was trimmed by 9 bases and V by 1 base; bases with no gene match: 7. In germline, CDR1 is SGHAT, CDR2 FQNNGV. The CDR3 DNA reads TGTGCCAGCAGCTTAGCTGGGGGACAGGGACTTTCACCCCTCCACCTT. Amino acid sequence: CASSLAGGQGLSPLHL.

V is TRBV27 and J is TRBJ1-5, with 7 bases identical to TRBD1. The CDR3 has 14 residues. Trimming removed 6 bases from V and 6 bases from J; junction bases left unmatched: 8. Germline CDR1 is MNHEY and CDR2 is SMNVEV (reference sequence). CDR3: CASRKGALGQPQHF. The DNA for the CDR3 is TGTGCCAGCAGGAAGGGGGCGCTCGGTCAGCCCCAGCATTTT.

The rearrangement uses TRBV6-5 and TRBJ1-2, with 9 nucleotides matching TRBD1. From germline, CDR1 is MNHEY and CDR2 SVGAGI. V lost 8 bases, J lost 2 bases, and 6 bases stayed unmatched. This CDR3 has 14 residues. The CDR3 loop is CASCTGTGNYGYTF. CDR3 coding DNA: TGTGCCAGCTGTACCGGGACAGGGAACTATGGCTACACCTTC.

The V call is TRBV5-1, the J call TRBJ2-5; D is possibly TRBD1 (5 bases). The CDR3 runs 16 residues. The V end lost 0 bases, the J end lost 4 bases, and 16 bases lay between the germline ends. The germline gives CDR1 SGHRS, CDR2 YFSETQ. As DNA, the CDR3 is TGCGCCAGCAGCTTGGAAGGGAACCTTGGGGCAGAGACCCAGTACTTC. It translates to CASSLEGNLGAETQYF.

The rearrangement joins TRBV6-5 to TRBJ1-5, with D unresolved. Trimming took off 3 bases at V and 6 bases at J, with 9 bases between the two ends. From germline, CDR1 is MNHEY and CDR2 SVGAGI. The CDR3 spans 13 residues. The CDR3 is CASSYAGSQPQHF. CDR3 DNA: TGTGCCAGCAGTTATGCGGGGAGTCAGCCCCAGCATTTT.

The chain links TRBV6-5 to TRBJ2-6; maybe TRBD1 (6 bases). In germline, CDR1 is MNHEY, CDR2 SVGAGI. This CDR3 contains 15 residues. V gave up 6 bases and J gave up 4 bases, with 13 bases separating them. CDR3 amino acids: CASRKTGEGANVLTF. CDR3 in DNA: TGTGCCAGCAGGAAGACAGGCGAGGGGGCCAACGTCCTGACTTTC.

The rearrangement uses TRBV9 and TRBJ2-3; D gene unclear. From germline, CDR1 is SGDLS and CDR2 YYNGEE. The ends were cut back, 4 bases at V and 4 bases at J, with 10 bases in the middle. This CDR3 comprises 13 residues. The chain's CDR3 is CASSSRRADTQYF. The CDR3 DNA reads TGTGCCAGCAGCTCCCGGAGAGCAGATACGCAGTATTTT.

This chain uses TRBV7-9 with TRBJ1-1, with a weak D call TRBD1 (6 bases). The CDR3 is 16 residues long. CDR1 is SEHNR and CDR2 is FQNEAQ in the germline V gene (reference sequence). The ends were cut back, 1 base at V and 1 base at J, with 13 bases in the middle. CDR3 DNA sequence: TGTGCCAGCAGCTTAGAGGGGGTGGGGCAGAACACTGAAGCTTTCTTT. Residues: CASSLEGVGQNTEAFF.

Only one count was recorded for this clone. J is TRBJ1-3 and V is TRBV4-1, with D tentatively TRBD1 (6 bases). Germline lookup yields CDR1 MGHRA and CDR2 YSYEKL. V was trimmed by 1 base and J by 1 base, leaving 8 bases between them. The CDR3 has 15 residues. In DNA, the CDR3 is TGCGCCAGCAGCCAAGTCGGGACATCTGGAAACACCATATATTTT. The encoded protein is CASSQVGTSGNTIYF.